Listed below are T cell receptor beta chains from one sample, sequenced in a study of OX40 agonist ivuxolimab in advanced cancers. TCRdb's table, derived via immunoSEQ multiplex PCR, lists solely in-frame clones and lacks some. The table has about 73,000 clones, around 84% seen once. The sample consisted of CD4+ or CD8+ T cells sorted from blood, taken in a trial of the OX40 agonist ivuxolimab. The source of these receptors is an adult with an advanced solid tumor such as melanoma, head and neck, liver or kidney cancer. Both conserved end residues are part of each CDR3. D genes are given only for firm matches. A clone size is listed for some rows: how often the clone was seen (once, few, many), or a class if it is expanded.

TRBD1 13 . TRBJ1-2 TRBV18 CASSPDRGYGYTF TGTGCCAGCTCCCCGGACAGGGGCTATGGCTACACCTTC
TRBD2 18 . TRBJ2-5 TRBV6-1 CASSELAGGHRDQETQYF TGTGCCAGCAGTGAGCTAGCGGGAGGTCACCGGGACCAAGAGACCCAGTACTTC
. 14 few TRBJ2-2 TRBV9 CASRSDPGPGELFF TGTGCCAGTCGTTCGGACCCAGGGCCCGGGGAGCTGTTTTTT
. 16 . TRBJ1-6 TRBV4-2 CASSQKGGSYNSPLHF TGTGCCAGCAGCCAAAAGGGGGGTTCCTATAATTCACCCCTCCACTTT
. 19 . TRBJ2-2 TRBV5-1 CASRSIGGQAGGNTGELFF TGCGCCAGCAGATCAATCGGCGGACAGGCGGGGGGGAACACCGGGGAGCTGTTTTTT
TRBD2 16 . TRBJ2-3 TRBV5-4 CASSLDVGGGTDTQYF TGTGCCAGCAGCTTGGACGTGGGAGGGGGCACAGATACGCAGTATTTT
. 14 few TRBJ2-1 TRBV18 CASSPLGSWDEQFF TGTGCCAGCTCACCACTTGGGAGTTGGGATGAGCAGTTCTTC
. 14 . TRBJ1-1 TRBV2 CASSEEGWGTEAFF TGTGCCAGCAGTGAGGAAGGGTGGGGGACTGAAGCTTTCTTT
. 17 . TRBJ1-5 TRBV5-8 CASSPIQGGNSNQPQHF TGTGCCAGCAGCCCAATCCAGGGTGGAAATAGCAATCAGCCCCAGCATTTT
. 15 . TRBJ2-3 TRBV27 CASSSLGGNADTQYF TGTGCCAGCAGTTCCCTGGGGGGAAACGCAGATACGCAGTATTTT
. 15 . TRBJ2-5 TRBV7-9 CASSENGQIQETQYF TGTGCCAGCAGCGAGAATGGACAGATCCAAGAGACCCAGTACTTC
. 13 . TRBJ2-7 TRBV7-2 CASSSQVKNEQYF TGTGCCAGCAGCTCACAGGTCAAGAACGAGCAGTACTTC
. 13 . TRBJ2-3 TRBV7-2 CASSGPSTDTQYF TGTGCCAGCAGCGGCCCCAGCACAGATACGCAGTATTTT
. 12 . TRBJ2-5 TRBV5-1 CASSLGGGTQYF TGCGCCAGCAGCTTGGGAGGGGGTACCCAGTACTTC
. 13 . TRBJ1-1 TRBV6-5 CASKKDRGPEAFF TGTGCCAGTAAGAAAGACCGGGGGCCTGAAGCTTTCTTT
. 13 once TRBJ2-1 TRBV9 CASSVKRGNEQFF TGTGCCAGCAGCGTCAAACGGGGGAATGAGCAGTTCTTC
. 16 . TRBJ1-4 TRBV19 CASSTRSSGSNEKLFF TGTGCCAGTAGTACTAGAAGTAGCGGGAGTAATGAAAAACTGTTTTTT
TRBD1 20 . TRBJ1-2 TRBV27 CASRSDLFRGTGVMNYGYTF TGTGCCAGCAGATCCGACCTATTCCGGGGGACAGGGGTAATGAACTATGGCTACACCTTC
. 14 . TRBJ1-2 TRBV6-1 CASSDMFRQPGYTF TGTGCCAGCAGTGATATGTTCCGACAGCCAGGCTACACCTTC
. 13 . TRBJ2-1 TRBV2 CASIDRPDNEQFF TGTGCCAGCATTGACAGGCCGGACAATGAGCAGTTCTTC
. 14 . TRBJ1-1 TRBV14 CASSHDGVVTEAFF TGTGCCAGCAGCCACGACGGGGTAGTCACTGAAGCTTTCTTT
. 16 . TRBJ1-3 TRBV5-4 CASSFGGNPGGNTIYF TGTGCCAGCAGCTTTGGGGGTAACCCGGGTGGAAACACCATATATTTT
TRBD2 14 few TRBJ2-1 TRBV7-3 CASSLTASGGKQFF TGTGCCAGCAGCTTAACCGCTAGCGGGGGCAAGCAGTTCTTC
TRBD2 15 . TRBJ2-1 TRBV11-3 CASSLYGRGDNEQFF TGTGCCAGCAGCTTATACGGGAGGGGGGACAATGAGCAGTTCTTC
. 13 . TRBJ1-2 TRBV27 CASSFYDRGGYTF TGTGCCAGCAGTTTCTACGACAGAGGCGGCTACACCTTC
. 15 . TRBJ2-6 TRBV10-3 CAISQTASGANVLTF TGTGCCATCAGCCAGACAGCCTCTGGGGCCAACGTCCTGACTTTC
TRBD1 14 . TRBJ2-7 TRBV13 CASSLAWEDRGKAF TGTGCCAGCAGCTTAGCCTGGGAAGACAGGGGGAAGGCTTTC
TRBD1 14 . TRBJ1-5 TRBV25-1 CASGTEASSQPQHF TGTGCCAGTGGGACAGAAGCCTCTTCCCAGCCCCAGCATTTT
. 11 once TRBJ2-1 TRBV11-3 CASSYYNEQFF TGTGCCAGCAGCTATTACAATGAGCAGTTCTTC
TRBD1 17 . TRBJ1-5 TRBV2 CASSDLGQVGGNQPQHF TGTGCCAGCAGTGACCTAGGACAGGTGGGAGGGAATCAGCCCCAGCATTTT
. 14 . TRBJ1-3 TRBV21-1 CASSEHNSGNTIYF TGTGCCAGCAGCGAGCACAACTCTGGAAACACCATATATTTT
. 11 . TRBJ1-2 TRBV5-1 CASSSNYGYTF TGCGCCAGCAGCTCTAACTATGGCTACACCTTC
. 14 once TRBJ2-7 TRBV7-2 CASSPRGGRYEQYF TGTGCCAGCAGCCCTAGGGGGGGTCGCTACGAGCAGTACTTC
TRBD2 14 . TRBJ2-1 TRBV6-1 CASSPGLAWNEQFF TGTGCCAGCAGTCCCGGACTAGCTTGGAATGAGCAGTTCTTC
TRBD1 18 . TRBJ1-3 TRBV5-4 CASSLDPTGPISGNTIYF TGTGCCAGCAGCTTGGATCCGACAGGGCCAATCTCTGGAAACACCATATATTTT
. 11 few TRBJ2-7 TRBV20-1 CSAKTVEEQYF TGCAGTGCTAAAACCGTCGAGGAGCAGTACTTC
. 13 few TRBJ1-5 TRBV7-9 CASSLTENQPQHF TGTGCCAGCAGCTTAACGGAAAACCAGCCCCAGCATTTT
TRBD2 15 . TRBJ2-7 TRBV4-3 CASSQTGGTTYEQYF TGCGCCAGCAGCCAAACGGGGGGGACAACCTACGAGCAGTACTTC
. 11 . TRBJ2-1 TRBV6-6 CASSQWDEQFF TGTGCCAGCAGCCAATGGGATGAGCAGTTCTTC
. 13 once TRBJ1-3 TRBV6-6 CASSYSAGNTIYF TGTGCCAGCAGTTACTCGGCTGGAAACACCATATATTTT
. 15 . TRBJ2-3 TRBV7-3 CASSFGGLLTDTQYF TGTGCCAGCAGCTTTGGGGGACTTCTCACAGATACGCAGTATTTT
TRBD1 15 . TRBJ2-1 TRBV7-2 CASSRGRGPQYEQFF TGTGCCAGCAGCAGGGGGCGAGGCCCACAATATGAGCAGTTCTTC
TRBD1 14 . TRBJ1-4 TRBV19 CASRPGQVNEKLFF TGTGCCAGTAGGCCGGGACAGGTTAATGAAAAACTGTTTTTT
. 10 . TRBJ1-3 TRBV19 CASERNTIYF TGTGCCAGTGAAAGAAACACCATATATTTT
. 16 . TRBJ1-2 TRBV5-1 CASRNRLSSANYGYTF TGCGCCAGCAGGAACCGACTCTCAAGCGCGAACTATGGCTACACCTTC
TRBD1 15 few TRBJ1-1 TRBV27 CASSFRTGGGTEAFF TGTGCCAGCAGTTTTCGAACAGGGGGAGGTACTGAAGCTTTCTTT
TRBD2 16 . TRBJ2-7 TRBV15 CATSRGQTSGVNEQYF TGTGCCACCAGCAGGGGTCAGACTAGCGGGGTTAACGAGCAGTACTTC
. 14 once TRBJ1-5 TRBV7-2 CASSFSSGNQPQHF TGTGCCAGCAGCTTTTCGTCAGGCAATCAGCCCCAGCATTTT
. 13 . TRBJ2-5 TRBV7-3 CASSFSGQETQYF TGTGCCAGCAGCTTCTCTGGGCAAGAGACCCAGTACTTC
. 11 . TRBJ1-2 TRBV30 CAWSWEGGYTF TGTGCCTGGAGCTGGGAGGGAGGCTACACCTTC
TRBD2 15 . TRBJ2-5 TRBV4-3 CASSQAGTRRETQYF TGCGCCAGCAGCCAAGCCGGGACTAGGAGGGAGACCCAGTACTTC
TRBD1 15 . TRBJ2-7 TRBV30 CAWSVRGQGAREQYF TGTGCCTGGAGTGTACGCGGACAGGGGGCAAGGGAGCAGTACTTC
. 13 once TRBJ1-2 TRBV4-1 CASSQEGVRGYTF TGCGCCAGCAGCCAAGAAGGGGTGCGTGGCTACACCTTC
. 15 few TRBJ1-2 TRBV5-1 CASSLEGPLGYGYTF TGCGCCAGCAGCTTAGAGGGTCCTCTGGGCTATGGCTACACCTTC
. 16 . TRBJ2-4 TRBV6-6 CASSSIDRLAKNIQYF TGTGCCAGCAGTTCCATAGACAGACTAGCCAAAAACATTCAGTACTTC
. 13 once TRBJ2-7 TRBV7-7 CASSQYPQGEQYF TGTGCCAGCAGTCAATACCCTCAGGGCGAGCAGTACTTC